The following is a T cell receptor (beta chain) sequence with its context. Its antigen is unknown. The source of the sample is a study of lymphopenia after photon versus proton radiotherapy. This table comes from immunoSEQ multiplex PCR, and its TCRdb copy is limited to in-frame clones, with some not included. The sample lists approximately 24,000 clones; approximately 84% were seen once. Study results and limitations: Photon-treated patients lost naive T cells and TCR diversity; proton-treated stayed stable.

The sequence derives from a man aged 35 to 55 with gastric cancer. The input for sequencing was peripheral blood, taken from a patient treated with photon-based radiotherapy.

CDR3 DNA sequence: TGTGCCAGTAGTCCTCCCGTGACAGGGGACTATAGCGGTCAGCCCCAGCATTTT. Its translation: CASSPPVTGDYSGQPQHF. The chain has TRBV19 and TRBJ1-5; TRBD1 agrees at 8 bases. The V and J ends lost 5 bases and 6 bases, in that order; junction bases with no gene match: 18. The germline gives CDR1 LNHDA, CDR2 SQIVND (reference sequence). This CDR3 contains 18 residues.